The 5 T cell receptor beta chains given below trace back to one sample, sequenced in a study of blood T cell repertoires in COVID-19. The data were produced by immunoSEQ multiplex PCR, yet TCRdb's version contains in-frame clones alone and is incomplete. Counted here are approximately 100,000 clones, roughly 92% occurring once; the ten biggest clones make up around 5.8%. Sequenced: peripheral blood. The receptors derive from a man aged 45-65 years with active COVID-19.

The J gene is TRBJ1-5, the V gene TRBV6-5, with 9 bases that match TRBD1. V shed 5 bases and J 3 bases; nucleotides not matched to a gene: 2. This CDR3 is 14 amino acids long. Per germline, CDR1 MNHEY and CDR2 SVGAGI. CDR3 in DNA: TGTGCCAGCAGTAGGGACAGGGACAATCAGCCCCAGCATTTT. It is translated as CASSRDRDNQPQHF.

The V gene is TRBV19, the J gene TRBJ2-3; D may be TRBD1 (5 bases). The germline gives CDR1 LNHDA, CDR2 SQIVND (reference sequence). The CDR3 totals 13 residues. Trimming shortened V by 5 bases and J by 4 bases, and 10 bases separated the two germline ends. The CDR3, as DNA: TGTGCCAGTAGTTACAGGTCCGCAGATACGCAGTATTTT. Protein sequence: CASSYRSADTQYF.

The V and J genes are TRBV18 and TRBJ2-5, with 10 bases fitting TRBD1. There are 16 residues in the CDR3. Germline CDR1 KGHSH, CDR2 LQKENI. Unmatched junction bases numbered 9, after V lost 4 bases and J lost 4 bases. In DNA form, the CDR3 reads TGTGCCAGCTCACACCGGGACAGGGGAATCGGAGAGACCCAGTACTTC. This sequence encodes CASSHRDRGIGETQYF. Full variable domain (missing parts from reference TRBV18 and TRBJ2-5): NAGVMQNPRHLVRRRGQEARLRCSPMKGHSHVYWYRQLPEEGLKFMVYLQKENIIDESGMPKERFSAEFPKEGPSILRIQQVVRGDSAAYFCASSHRDRGIGETQYFGPGTRLLVL.

The chain uses TRBV28 and TRBJ2-7, with 7 bases aligning to TRBD1. J gave up 2 bases and V 1 base, and 14 bases lay outside the gene matches. The CDR3 loop spans 18 amino acids. Germline-derived CDR1 and CDR2 are MDHEN and SYDVKM. The CDR3 here is CASSLSPLYRDSTYEQYF. In nucleotides, the CDR3 is TGTGCCAGCAGTTTATCCCCCCTCTACCGGGACAGCACCTACGAGCAGTACTTC.

The V and J genes are TRBV28 and TRBJ1-2; D gene unclear. The germline CDR1 and CDR2 sequences are MDHEN and SYDVKM. The length of the CDR3 is 15 residues. Deletions cut 6 bases from V and 2 bases from J, with 16 bases between. CDR3 region: CASSGSVMANYGYTF. The CDR3 DNA is TGTGCCAGCAGCGGGTCCGTTATGGCAAACTATGGCTACACCTTC.